This T cell receptor beta chain was documented in a study of cytomegalovirus exposure and HLA in healthy donors. A note on this clone: Its antigen is currently unknown.

Whereas donors were nominally healthy upon sampling, unrecorded immune exposures were probable. General study findings and limits: Earlier analysis yielded a pattern in which most TCR beta V segments were productive about 87% or about 30% of the time. In a later analysis, TCR beta V- and J-gene trimming showed a link to a missense DCLRE1C variant. Reports showed the classifier diagnosing cytomegalovirus status with high specificity and sensitivity.

With 6 bases clipped from V and 0 bases from J, the junction kept 6 bases outside the gene matches. From germline, CDR1 is MNHNY and CDR2 SVGAGI (reference sequence). The CDR3 totals 15 residues. In the PCR, 60 Vbeta and 13 Jbeta primers were used. TCRdb's table, derived via immunoSEQ multiplex PCR, lists solely in-frame clones and lacks some. The profile shows around 140,000 clones, roughly 10% of them singletons. Sequenced material: PBMCs. This chain joins TRBV6-6 and TRBJ2-3; 7 bases are a match to TRBD1. This clonotype was sampled from a man aged 45-65 years in good health and CMV-seronegative. DNA of the CDR3: TGTGCCAGCAGAAGGACAGGAAAAAGCACAGATACGCAGTATTTT. This encodes CASRRTGKSTDTQYF.